The T cell receptor beta chain under discussion was sequenced for a study of cytomegalovirus exposure and HLA in healthy donors. This CDR3 contains 14 residues. Germline V gene sequence: CDR1 SNHLY, CDR2 FYNNEI. V dropped 2 bases and J dropped 7 bases, with 9 bases sitting between them. A remark on this clone: Its antigen is undetermined.

Findings and limits, study-wide: The classifier reportedly diagnosed cytomegalovirus status with high specificity and sensitivity. Sequencing probably produced one cluster of sequence variants that were highly shared. The authors confirmed in vitro that a few CMV-associated chains were specific for CMV antigens.

This PCR relied on a set of 60 Vbeta primers and 13 Jbeta primers. TCRdb keeps only in-frame clones here, not all; method: immunoSEQ multiplex PCR. The data show fewer than 55,000 clones, about 60% seen once. The sequenced sample consisted of PBMCs. The chain joins TRBV2 to TRBJ1-6, with D uncertain. The TCR sequence derives from a man in his sixties in good health and CMV-seropositive. CDR3 loop: CASSERSSNSPLHF. The CDR3 nucleotides are TGTGCCAGCAGTGAACGCAGTAGCAATTCACCCCTCCACTTT.